This entry concerns a single T cell receptor beta chain. Its antigen is currently not known. No much larger clone is present one base from it, and per-base qualities are unavailable. The donors were 40 or so Caucasian individuals from Russia, aged roughly 6 to 100 years, who were systemically healthy. Each donor gave ten milliliters of peripheral blood, collected into EDTA-treated Vacutainer tubes. Ficoll-Paque density-gradient centrifugation was used to isolate PBMCs, with at least 6 million per sample. Trizol reagent was used to extract total RNA from PBMCs, with at least 6 micrograms per sample. Naive CD45RAhigh/CD27high T cell percentages were measured by flow cytometry on a PBMC aliquot from every donor. The data were taken from a study of blood T cells in healthy people across ages (dated by TCRdb to about 2015). For context, the study as a whole: In model experiments, template switching captured about one uniquely barcoded TCR beta cDNA molecule for every two T cells. Donors of different ages were randomly distributed across sequencing lanes to avoid experimental bias. The donors were split into four age groups: young (average 16 years), middle-aged (39), aged (about 56) and long-lived (under 85). For two donors (one aged 18 to 30 and one aged 80 or older), the study analyzed two additional independent replicas of 1 million unique cDNA reads from the same blood draw. To track age-related changes in TCR beta repertoire diversity, the study relied on deep sequencing normalized with unique cDNA molecular identifiers.

The paper's findings and limits, for the study overall: Because the CMV infection status of the donors was unknown, age-related changes in expanded clonotypes may potentially have been confounded. Estimates of total diversity from one million sequenced T cells were regarded as lower bounds and underestimates. The long-lived group showed more naive CD4+ T cells, fewer expanded clones and increased TCR diversity than the aged group, suggesting age selection. Since profiling was done on bulk unsorted PBMCs, naive and antigen-experienced compartments could not be conclusively compared. A strong correlation was found between observed TCR beta diversity and the percentage of naive T cells measured by flow cytometry. As age increased, observed TCR beta diversity per million T cells dropped in a roughly linear way, and a significant reduction was already evident by age 40.

V loses 8 bases at its end and J loses 5 bases; junction bases beyond the gene matches: 7. CDR1 and CDR2, looked up from the germline V gene, are SQVTM and ANQGSEA. The CDR3, cysteine through phenylalanine, is 13 amino acids long. Kept here is only the CDR3 DNA, which spans 39 bases and is read in frame from base 1. The library was built by means of 5' RACE. TCRdb records Illumina HiSeq 2500 as the sequencer. A second roughly 6 to 12 cycle PCR used a sample-barcoded 5' primer and a J-beta primer mix. A unique molecular identifier was introduced onto each TCR beta cDNA molecule by a template-switch 5' adaptor carrying 12 random nucleotides. Each sample yielded at least 3 million CDR3-containing paired-end reads. First-strand cDNA was synthesized from all RNA with the Mint cDNA synthesis kit, primed by a TRBC-specific oligonucleotide. Following uracil-DNA glycosylase treatment, a first 18-cycle PCR with universal primers M1SS and BC2_uni_R was performed on all cDNA. For the original study's pipeline: Each sample was normalized by randomly selecting 1 million high-quality reads, each carrying a distinct molecular identifier. Instead of being binned into consensus sequences, reads that shared molecular identifiers were thrown out. MiTCR, run with a Q25 quality threshold and the strictest error-elimination algorithm, handled CDR3 identification, clonotype clustering and error correction. A nonparametric unseen species model with Euler transformation was used to estimate lower-bound total TCR beta diversity. The public reads were run again by TCRdb, first through fastp at Q25 and then through MiXCR, and only productive beta chains were kept. Every distinct CDR3 protein forms one entry, paired with its most common genes and DNA. TCRdb, rather than the study authors, made the V and J calls. This sample is represented by 600,000 or so distinct CDR3 sequences; around 48% of them were singletons. The top ten clonotypes cover roughly 24% of the sample.

The sequencing input was blood. The chain was built from TRBV29-1 and TRBJ2-7; 12 bases in the junction line up with TRBD2. The TCR originated in a man aged 80 or over in good health. The nucleotides are TGCAGCTCACTAGCGGGAGGACGGGACGAGCAGTACTTC. Its protein product is CSSLAGGRDEQYF.